This T cell receptor beta chain was captured in a study of Ad26.COV2.S vaccination and SARS-CoV-2 variants. Broader study findings: Spike-specific TCR breadth ran higher among vaccine recipients than placebo recipients.

The CDR3 covers 13 residues. The V and J ends lost 5 bases and 3 bases, in that order; junction bases with no gene match: 3. CDR1 is MNHEY and CDR2 is SVGEGT in the germline V gene. Libraries were prepared by immunoSEQ multiplex PCR; TCRdb keeps only in-frame clonotypes and omits some of them. The table lists around 7,000 clones, around 84% of them singletons. A note on this clone: Antigen unknown.

The rearrangement uses TRBV6-2 or TRBV6-3 and TRBJ1-1, with 7 bases lining up with TRBD1. This TCR was sampled from a human donor who had recovered from COVID-19. The material sequenced was peripheral blood, taken after recovery from COVID-19. CDR3 protein: CASSKGAYTEAFF. The CDR3, as DNA: TGTGCCAGCAGTAAGGGGGCGTACACTGAAGCTTTCTTT.